This T cell receptor (beta chain) was recovered during a study of neurological immune-mediated disorders. This clonotype was seen repeatedly, ten times or more. 5'RACE with 10-nucleotide random UMIs generated the cDNA. From the 5' RACE reads, TCRdb called clonotypes with MiXCR, one entry per CDR3 protein. The sample includes more than 40,000 distinct CDR3 sequences, less than 2% of them seen just once. Sequenced input: PBMCs. The TCR comes from a woman aged 40 to 49 with multiple sclerosis.

The CDR3, as DNA: TGTGCCAGCAGTGGTACAGTGCTGGGCACTGAAGCTTTCTTT. This gives the protein CASSGTVLGTEAFF. The V gene is TRBV2, the J gene TRBJ1-1; D unresolved. The germline CDR1 and CDR2 sequences are SNHLY and FYNNEI. The CDR3 contains 14 residues. The V gene lost 4 bases and the J gene lost 4 bases, with 13 bases spanning the gap.